Following are 24 T cell receptor beta chains from one sample sequenced in a study of blood T cells in healthy people across ages. Combining a sample-barcoded 5' primer with a J-beta primer mix, a second PCR ran for roughly 7 to 12 cycles. TCRdb itself ran the 5' RACE reads through MiXCR, one entry per CDR3 protein. Of 850,000 to 1,000,000 distinct CDR3 sequences listed, 45% to 60% were seen once; the top ten hold about a fifth. The sample was blood. These receptors all stem from a woman aged 55-70 years in good health.

The chain is built from TRBV4-2 and TRBJ2-1; 12 bases agree with TRBD2. The trim removed 0 bases at V and 5 bases at J, leaving 2 bases unmatched. The CDR3 consists of 16 residues. The germline CDR1 and CDR2 sequences are LGHNA and YNFKEQ. Here the CDR3 reads CASSQDRLAGDNEQFF. The CDR3 bases are TGTGCCAGCAGCCAAGATCGACTAGCGGGGGACAATGAGCAGTTCTTC.

This sequence joins TRBV29-1 and TRBJ2-1; D may be TRBD2 (5 bases). V shed 2 bases and J shed 8 bases, with 40 bases lying between them. There are 22 residues in the CDR3. Germline V gives CDR1 SQVTM, CDR2 ANQGSEA. The CDR3: CSVESPGRASSTGFHYKDEQFF. The CDR3 DNA follows: TGCAGCGTTGAATCCCCGGGGAGAGCCAGCTCAACCGGCTTTCACTATAAAGATGAGCAGTTCTTC.

The rearrangement links TRBV4-1 to TRBJ2-5; tentatively, D is TRBD1 (5 bases). V was cut by 1 base and J by 7 bases, with 13 bases left in between. CDR1 is MGHRA, CDR2 YSYEKL, per germline. The CDR3 totals 14 residues. CDR3 loop: CASSQGNSQGTQYF. The CDR3, as DNA: TGCGCCAGCAGCCAAGGCAACAGCCAGGGGACCCAGTACTTC.

Regarding this clonotype: A much larger clone differs from this one at a single base, so this may be a read error. The CDR3 DNA sequence: TGTGCCAGCAGCCCAGGGACTAGCATAGATACGCAGTATTTT. Amino acid sequence: CASSPGTSIDTQYF. The chain combines TRBV7-7 with TRBJ2-3; 9 bases fit TRBD2. CDR3 length: 14 amino acids. Germline V CDR1 and CDR2: SSHAT, FNYEAQ (reference sequence).

CDR3 nucleotide sequence: TGCAGCGTTGAAGATCCAAGGTCGGCAAACTATGGCTACACCTTC. As protein: CSVEDPRSANYGYTF. The chain has TRBV29-1 and TRBJ1-2; D ambiguous. The CDR3 sequence is 15 residues long. Looked up from germline, CDR1 is SQVTM and CDR2 is ANQGSEA. Trimming took 0 bases from V and 2 from J, leaving 13 bases between them. Supplemented by reference TRBV29-1 and TRBJ1-2, the full variable domain reads SAVISQKPSRDICQRGTSLTIQCQVDSQVTMMFWYRQQPGQSLTLIATANQGSEATYESGFVIDKFPISRPNLTFSTLTVSNMSPEDSSIYLCSVEDPRSANYGYTFGSGTRLTVV.

This rearrangement joins TRBV7-2 to TRBJ2-5; D may be TRBD2 (5 bases). This CDR3 is built from 17 residues. Germline lookup yields CDR1 SGHTA and CDR2 FQGNSA. The V end was cut by 1 base, the J end by 0 bases, with 15 bases between. Here the CDR3 DNA reads TGTGCCAGCAGCTTAGTCGGCGGGCGATCGAACCAAGAGACCCAGTACTTC. It is translated as CASSLVGGRSNQETQYF.

The J gene is TRBJ2-4, the V gene TRBV20-1, with a weak D call TRBD1 (7 bases). Germline V lookup: CDR1 DFQATT, CDR2 SNEGSKA (reference sequence). This CDR3 region has 18 residues. The ends were cut back, 5 bases at V and 0 bases at J, with 23 bases in the middle. DNA for the CDR3: TGCAGTGCTTGTGGGGGGACAGCCAACCGGGGAGCCAAAAACATTCAGTACTTC. Translating gives CSACGGTANRGAKNIQYF.

The chain carries TRBV30 and TRBJ2-7, with TRBD1 matching 7 bases. CDR1 and CDR2 from the germline V gene are GTSNPN and SVGIG (reference sequence). The CDR3 covers 13 residues. V lost 2 bases and J lost 2; bases outside the gene matches: 3. This CDR3 is CAWSPTGPYEQYF. CDR3 in DNA: TGTGCCTGGAGTCCGACAGGGCCCTACGAGCAGTACTTC.

This sequence joins TRBV7-9 and TRBJ2-5, with a possible D match to TRBD2 (6 bases). Trimming left V 5 bases short and J 3 bases short, with 13 bases between. There are 14 residues in the CDR3. Germline V gene data show CDR1 as SEHNR and CDR2 as FQNEAQ (reference sequence). The chain's CDR3 is CASSTGTEEETQYF. CDR3 bases: TGTGCCAGCAGCACCGGGACTGAGGAAGAGACCCAGTACTTC.

The V gene is TRBV5-1, the J gene TRBJ2-5; D is possibly TRBD1 (6 bases). From germline, CDR1 is SGHRS and CDR2 YFSETQ. This CDR3 contains 15 residues. V dropped 2 bases and J dropped 2 bases, with 13 bases sitting between them. The DNA for the CDR3 is TGCGCCAGCAGCTTTGTTGGGACAACTCAAGAGACCCAGTACTTC. Its translation: CASSFVGTTQETQYF. Filled out from reference TRBV5-1 and TRBJ2-5, the complete variable domain reads KAGVTQTPRYLIKTRGQQVTLSCSPISGHRSVSWYQQTPGQGLQFLFEYFSETQRNKGNFPGRFSGRQFSNSRSEMNVSTLELGDSALYLCASSFVGTTQETQYFGPGTRLLVL.

The rearrangement uses TRBV20-1 and TRBJ1-4; 8 bases agree with TRBD1. V was pared by 4 bases and J by 6 bases, with 1 base of the junction left unmatched. Germline assignment: CDR1 DFQATT and CDR2 SNEGSKA (reference sequence). The CDR3 runs to 12 residues. CDR3 sequence reads: CSATGGYEKLFF. The CDR3 DNA sequence: TGCAGTGCTACAGGGGGCTATGAAAAACTGTTTTTT.

The J gene is TRBJ1-5, the V gene TRBV7-8, with 7 nucleotides matching TRBD1. The CDR3 consists of 15 residues. Germline V lookup: CDR1 SGHVS, CDR2 FQNEAQ. V trimming: 3 bases; J trimming: 0 bases; junction bases outside the gene matches: 2. This CDR3 reads CASSFSGGSNQPQHF. The CDR3 DNA follows: TGTGCCAGCAGCTTCTCAGGGGGTAGCAATCAGCCCCAGCATTTT.

V and J are TRBV28 and TRBJ2-5, with a possible D match to TRBD2 (6 bases). Germline CDR1 reads MDHEN; CDR2 reads SYDVKM. Trimming removed 5 bases from V and 2 bases from J, with 21 bases in between. The CDR3 has 17 residues. CDR3 region: CASSHGSHEEGQETQYF. The CDR3 DNA reads TGTGCCAGCAGTCATGGGAGTCATGAGGAGGGACAAGAGACCCAGTACTTC.

The chain's CDR3 is CSALGTLSRSSYEQYF. The CDR3 DNA sequence: TGCAGTGCTCTGGGGACTCTATCCAGGAGCTCCTACGAGCAGTACTTC. The chain recombines TRBV20-1 with TRBJ2-7, with D perhaps matching TRBD2 (6 bases). Germline CDR1 is DFQATT and CDR2 is SNEGSKA (reference sequence). V shed 5 bases and J shed 0 bases, with 20 bases lying between them. The CDR3 has 16 residues.

This clonotype was counted between two and nine times. This rearrangement joins TRBV14 to TRBJ2-3; 7 bases fit TRBD2. The V gene's germline CDR1 is SGHDN and CDR2 FVKESK. V was pared by 0 bases and J by 8 bases, with 2 bases of the junction left unmatched. CDR3 length equals 13 residues. CDR3 sequence reads: CASSQDRTSTQYF. In DNA, the CDR3 is TGTGCCAGCAGCCAAGATCGGACTAGTACGCAGTATTTT.

V and J are TRBV7-2 and TRBJ2-4; 8 bases are shared with TRBD2. The tail of the sequence fits TRBJ2-7 better, so the J call may be wrong. Germline V CDR1 and CDR2: SGHTA, FQGNSA. The CDR3 length is 17 residues. The CDR3 protein is CASSLGVRAGGSYEQYF. CDR3 sequence (DNA): TGTGCCAGCAGCTTAGGGGTTCGGGCGGGAGGTTCCTACGAGCAGTACTTC.

This clonotype was found a few times. V gene TRBV27 combines with J gene TRBJ2-1, with D possibly TRBD1 on 5 matching bases. The germline CDR1 and CDR2 sequences are MNHEY and SMNVEV (reference sequence). V lost 2 bases, J lost 3 bases, and 8 bases lay in between. The CDR3 sequence is 14 residues long. The CDR3 spells CASSLQTDYNEQFF. The CDR3 DNA is TGTGCCAGCAGTTTACAGACAGACTACAATGAGCAGTTCTTC.

This clonotype has a handful of counts. The chain links TRBV6-5 to TRBJ2-5; 14 positions match TRBD2. The junction had 1 base not matched to a gene; V was cut back by 2 bases and J by 5 bases. The germline V gene has CDR1 MNHEY and CDR2 SVGAGI. The CDR3 is 15 amino acids. In DNA, the CDR3 is TGTGCCAGCAGTTACGGGACTAGCGGGAGTGAGACCCAGTACTTC. It translates to CASSYGTSGSETQYF.

This chain uses TRBV29-1 with TRBJ2-1, with a possible D match to TRBD1 (5 bases). This CDR3 spans 9 amino acids. V was shortened by 4 bases and J by 10 bases, with 5 bases between the two germline ends. Germline assignment: CDR1 SQVTM and CDR2 ANQGSEA. The CDR3 region has the DNA TGCAGCGTTGCAGGGGAGCAGTTCTTC. Its protein is CSVAGEQFF.

This clonotype was seen only a few times. The J gene is TRBJ1-6, the V gene TRBV7-9; TRBD1 agrees at 8 bases. Germline V gives CDR1 SEHNR, CDR2 FQNEAQ (reference sequence). The V and J ends lost 6 bases and 10 bases, in that order; junction bases with no gene match: 8. This CDR3 is built from 14 residues. The CDR3, as DNA: TGTGCCAGCAGTAAGACAGGGGAAGGGTCACCCCTCCACTTT. As protein: CASSKTGEGSPLHF.

V gene TRBV12-3 or TRBV12-4 combines with J gene TRBJ2-1, with 10 bases lining up with TRBD2. The junction had 7 bases not matched to a gene; V was cut back by 6 bases and J by 2 bases. The CDR3 totals 16 residues. CDR3 sequence reads: CASSSGTSVAYNEQFF. CDR3 nucleotides: TGTGCCAGCAGCTCAGGGACTAGCGTAGCCTACAATGAGCAGTTCTTC.

The J gene is TRBJ1-2, the V gene TRBV5-4; TRBD1 aligns across 8 bases. Germline CDR1 is SGHNT and CDR2 is YYREEE (reference sequence). The junction had 10 bases not matched to a gene; V was cut back by 4 bases and J by 2 bases. This CDR3 comprises 16 residues. CDR3 sequence reads: CASSPRSDRANYGYTF. The CDR3 bases are TGTGCCAGCAGCCCCAGGTCGGACAGGGCGAACTATGGCTACACCTTC.

This clonotype was seen a few times. The chain combines TRBV3-1 with TRBJ1-4, with TRBD1 identical over 9 bases. CDR1 LGHDT and CDR2 YNNKEL come from the germline V gene (reference sequence). The CDR3 length is 14 residues. V lost 5 bases, J lost 8 bases, and 6 bases stayed unmatched. Written as DNA, the CDR3 is TGTGCCAGCAGCTCGGGACAGGGCGACGAAAAACTGTTTTTT. Translation: CASSSGQGDEKLFF. The complete variable domain, with remaining parts taken from reference TRBV3-1 and TRBJ1-4, reads DTAVSQTPKYLVTQMGNDKSIKCEQNLGHDTMYWYKQDSKKFLKIMFSYNNKELIINETVPNRFSPKSPDKAHLNLHINSLELGDSAVYFCASSSGQGDEKLFFGSGTQLSVL.

This clonotype was counted between two and nine times. J is TRBJ2-7 and V is TRBV20-1, with TRBD2 matching 12 bases. Germline CDR1 DFQATT, CDR2 SNEGSKA (reference sequence). Losses at the gene ends were 6 bases for V and 9 bases for J; bases not matched to a gene: 0. There are 10 residues in the CDR3. The CDR3 reads CSALAGGQYF. CDR3 DNA sequence: TGCAGTGCACTAGCGGGGGGGCAGTACTTC.